Sequencing of this TCR beta chain was carried out in a study of control samples from healthy donors and cancer patients. The repertoire was sequenced with immunoSEQ multiplex PCR; TCRdb's copy has only in-frame clones and lacks some. The sample holds some 150,000 clones; 75% to 95% are singletons and the top ten take 3.2%. The receptor was derived from a man aged 25-45 years in good health. Sequencing was performed on blood.

The CDR3 is CASSLVSPSNYGYTF. In nucleotides, the CDR3 is TGCGCCAGCAGCTTGGTATCCCCCTCCAACTATGGCTACACCTTC. The V call is TRBV5-1, the J call TRBJ1-2; D is ambiguous. Between the trimmed V and J ends, which lost 0 bases and 2 bases, there was a span of 11 bases. Germline V CDR1 and CDR2: SGHRS, YFSETQ. There are 15 residues in the CDR3.